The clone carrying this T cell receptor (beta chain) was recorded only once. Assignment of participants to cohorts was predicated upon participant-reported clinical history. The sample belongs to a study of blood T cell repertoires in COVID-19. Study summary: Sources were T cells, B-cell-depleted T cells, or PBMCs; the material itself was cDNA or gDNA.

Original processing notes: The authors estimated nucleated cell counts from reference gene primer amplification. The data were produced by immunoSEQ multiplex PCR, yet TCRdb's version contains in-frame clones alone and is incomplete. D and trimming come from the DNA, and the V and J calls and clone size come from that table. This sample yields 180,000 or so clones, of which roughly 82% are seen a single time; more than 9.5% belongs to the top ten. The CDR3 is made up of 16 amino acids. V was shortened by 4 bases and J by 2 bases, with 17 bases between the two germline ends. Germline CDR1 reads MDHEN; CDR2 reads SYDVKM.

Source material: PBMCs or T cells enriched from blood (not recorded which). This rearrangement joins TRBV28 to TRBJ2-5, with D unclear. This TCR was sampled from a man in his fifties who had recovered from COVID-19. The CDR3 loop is CASSSSGSVRQETQYF. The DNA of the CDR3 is TGTGCCAGCAGTTCCTCCGGCAGTGTGAGGCAAGAGACCCAGTACTTC.